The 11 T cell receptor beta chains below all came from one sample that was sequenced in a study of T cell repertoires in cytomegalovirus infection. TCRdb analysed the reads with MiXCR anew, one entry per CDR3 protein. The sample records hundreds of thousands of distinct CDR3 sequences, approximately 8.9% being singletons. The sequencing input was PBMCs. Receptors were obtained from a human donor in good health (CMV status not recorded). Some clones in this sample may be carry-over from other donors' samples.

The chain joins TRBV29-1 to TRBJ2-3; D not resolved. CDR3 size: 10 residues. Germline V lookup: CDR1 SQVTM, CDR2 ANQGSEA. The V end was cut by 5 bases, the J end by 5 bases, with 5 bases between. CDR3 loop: CSVPIDTQYF. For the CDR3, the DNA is TGCAGCGTTCCCATAGATACGCAGTATTTT.

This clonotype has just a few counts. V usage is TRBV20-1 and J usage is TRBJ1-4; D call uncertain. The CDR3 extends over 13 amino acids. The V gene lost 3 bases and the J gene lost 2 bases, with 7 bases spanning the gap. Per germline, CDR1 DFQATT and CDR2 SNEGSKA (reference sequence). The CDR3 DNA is TGCAGTGCTAGTTCGATGACTAATGAAAAACTGTTTTTT. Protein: CSASSMTNEKLFF.

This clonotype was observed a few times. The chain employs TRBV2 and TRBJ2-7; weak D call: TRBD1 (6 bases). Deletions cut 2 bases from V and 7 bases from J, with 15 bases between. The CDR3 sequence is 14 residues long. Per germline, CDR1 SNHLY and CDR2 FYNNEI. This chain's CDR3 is CASSERGTSREQYV. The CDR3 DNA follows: TGTGCCAGCAGTGAAAGGGGGACCTCGAGGGAGCAGTACGTC.

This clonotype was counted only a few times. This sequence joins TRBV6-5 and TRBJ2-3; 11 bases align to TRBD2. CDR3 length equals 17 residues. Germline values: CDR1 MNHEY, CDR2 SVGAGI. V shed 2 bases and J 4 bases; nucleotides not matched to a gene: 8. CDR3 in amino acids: CASSYRGRLAGSDTQYF. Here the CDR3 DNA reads TGTGCCAGCAGTTACAGGGGAAGACTAGCGGGGTCAGATACGCAGTATTTT.

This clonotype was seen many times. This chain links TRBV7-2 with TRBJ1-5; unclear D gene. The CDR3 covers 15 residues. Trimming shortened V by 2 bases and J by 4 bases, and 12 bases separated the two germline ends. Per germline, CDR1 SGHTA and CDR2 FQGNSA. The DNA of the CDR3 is TGTGCCAGCAGCTTACGAACAAGGACTAATCAGCCCCAGCATTTT. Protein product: CASSLRTRTNQPQHF.

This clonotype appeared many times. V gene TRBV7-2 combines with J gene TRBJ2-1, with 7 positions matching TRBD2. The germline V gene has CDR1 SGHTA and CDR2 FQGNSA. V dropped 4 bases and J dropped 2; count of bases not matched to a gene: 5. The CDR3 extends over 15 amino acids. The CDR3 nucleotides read TGTGCCAGCAGCTGGAGCGGGGTTACCTACAATGAGCAGTTCTTC. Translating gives CASSWSGVTYNEQFF.

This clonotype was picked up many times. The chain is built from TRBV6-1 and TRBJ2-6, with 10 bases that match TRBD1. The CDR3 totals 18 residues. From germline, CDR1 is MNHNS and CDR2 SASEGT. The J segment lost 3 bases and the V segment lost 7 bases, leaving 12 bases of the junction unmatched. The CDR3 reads CASTPRGDRGVGANVLTF. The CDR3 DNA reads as TGTGCCAGCACCCCGAGAGGGGACAGGGGTGTTGGGGCCAACGTCCTGACTTTC.

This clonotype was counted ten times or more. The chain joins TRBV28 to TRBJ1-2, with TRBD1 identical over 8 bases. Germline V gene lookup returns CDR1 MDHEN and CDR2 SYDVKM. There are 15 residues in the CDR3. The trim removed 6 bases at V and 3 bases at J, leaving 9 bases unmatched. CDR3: CASSTSGGPYYGYTF. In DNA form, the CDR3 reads TGTGCCAGCAGCACGTCAGGGGGCCCCTACTATGGCTACACCTTC.

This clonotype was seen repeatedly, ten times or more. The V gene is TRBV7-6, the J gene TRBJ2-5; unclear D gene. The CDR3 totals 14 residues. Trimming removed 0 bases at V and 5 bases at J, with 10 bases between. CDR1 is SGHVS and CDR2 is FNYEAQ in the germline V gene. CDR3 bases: TGTGCCAGCAGCTTAGCCCAAAAGACGGAGACCCAGTACTTC. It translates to CASSLAQKTETQYF.

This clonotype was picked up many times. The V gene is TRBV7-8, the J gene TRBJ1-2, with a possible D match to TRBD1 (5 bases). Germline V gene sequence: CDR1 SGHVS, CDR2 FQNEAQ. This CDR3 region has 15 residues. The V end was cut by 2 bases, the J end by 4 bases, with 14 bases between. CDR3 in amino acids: CASSLTPTVIYGYTF. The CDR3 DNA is TGTGCCAGCAGCTTAACCCCGACAGTAATCTATGGCTACACCTTC.

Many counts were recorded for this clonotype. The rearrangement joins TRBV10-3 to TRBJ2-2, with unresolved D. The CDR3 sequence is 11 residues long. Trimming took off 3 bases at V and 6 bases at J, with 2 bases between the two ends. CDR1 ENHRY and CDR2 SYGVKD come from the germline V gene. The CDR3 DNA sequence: TGTGCCATCAGTGATGCCGGGGAGCTGTTTTTT. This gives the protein CAISDAGELFF.